The 13 T cell receptor beta chains presented below share a single source sample, sequenced in a study of control samples from healthy donors and cancer patients. Sequencing was performed with immunoSEQ multiplex PCR; in TCRdb, only in-frame clones are kept and a portion is missing. The sample contains approximately 45,000 clones, less than 95% of which appear only once. The sample taken for sequencing was PBMCs. These receptors were collected from a middle-aged woman with head and neck cancer.

V is TRBV5-1 and J is TRBJ1-1; tentatively, D is TRBD1 (6 bases). This CDR3 spans 16 amino acids. In germline, CDR1 is SGHRS, CDR2 YFSETQ. The V gene lost 4 bases and the J gene lost 4 bases, with 20 bases spanning the gap. In DNA form, the CDR3 reads TGCGCCAGCAGCCTGCAGGGGATCGGTTATGGCACTGAAGCTTTCTTT. Its translation: CASSLQGIGYGTEAFF. Full variable domain (missing parts from reference TRBV5-1 and TRBJ1-1): KAGVTQTPRYLIKTRGQQVTLSCSPISGHRSVSWYQQTPGQGLQFLFEYFSETQRNKGNFPGRFSGRQFSNSRSEMNVSTLELGDSALYLCASSLQGIGYGTEAFFGQGTRLTVV.

This sequence joins TRBV5-1 and TRBJ2-7; D uncertain. The CDR3 has 17 residues. Looked up from germline, CDR1 is SGHRS and CDR2 is YFSETQ. The V and J ends lost 2 bases and 0 bases respectively, with 18 bases between them. This CDR3 is CASSFDQTSPSSYEQYF. The CDR3 bases are TGCGCCAGCAGCTTTGACCAGACAAGCCCGAGCTCCTACGAGCAGTACTTC. Filled out from reference TRBV5-1 and TRBJ2-7, the complete variable domain reads KAGVTQTPRYLIKTRGQQVTLSCSPISGHRSVSWYQQTPGQGLQFLFEYFSETQRNKGNFPGRFSGRQFSNSRSEMNVSTLELGDSALYLCASSFDQTSPSSYEQYFGPGTRLTVT.

The CDR3 DNA reads TGTGCCAGCAGTTTAAGGGACTATGGCTACACCTTC. Residues: CASSLRDYGYTF. The J gene is TRBJ1-2, the V gene TRBV28; D is undetermined. Deletions cut 2 bases from V and 3 bases from J, with 4 bases between. CDR3 size: 12 residues. Germline CDR1 is MDHEN and CDR2 is SYDVKM.

This clone was detected once. The gene calls are TRBV3-1 (or the pseudogene TRBV3-2) and TRBJ2-6, with 7 positions matching TRBD1. Germline V CDR1 and CDR2: LGHDT, YNNKEL (reference sequence). This CDR3 has 16 amino acids. V was clipped by 4 bases and J by 8 bases; unmatched bases: 11. Here the CDR3 reads CASSLSRQGRTNVLTF. CDR3 DNA: TGTGCCAGCAGCCTTTCTAGACAGGGTAGGACCAACGTCCTGACTTTC.

The gene calls are TRBV18 and TRBJ1-1; TRBD1 aligns across 7 bases. The CDR3 has 13 residues. Unmatched junction bases numbered 1, after V lost 5 bases and J lost 1 base. From germline, CDR1 is KGHSH and CDR2 LQKENI. The CDR3 DNA reads as TGTGCCAGCTCAAGACAGGGGAACACTGAAGCTTTCTTT. Translation: CASSRQGNTEAFF.

This chain connects TRBV5-1 to TRBJ2-7; no clear D gene. CDR3 length: 14 amino acids. The germline V gene has CDR1 SGHRS and CDR2 YFSETQ. The ends were cut back, 0 bases at V and 1 base at J, with 8 bases in the middle. This chain's CDR3 is CASSLASRSYEQYF. The CDR3 DNA is TGCGCCAGCAGCTTGGCCTCAAGATCCTACGAGCAGTACTTC.

This chain connects TRBV12-5 to TRBJ1-5; D uncertain. V was clipped by 2 bases and J by 3 bases, with 5 bases between them. Germline assignment: CDR1 LGHNT and CDR2 FRNRAP. The length of the CDR3 is 13 residues. The CDR3 reads CASGLLPNQPQHF. CDR3 nucleotide sequence: TGTGCTAGTGGTTTGTTACCCAATCAGCCCCAGCATTTT.

This rearrangement joins TRBV18 to TRBJ1-6; 7 positions match TRBD1. The CDR3 consists of 16 residues. CDR1 and CDR2 (germline): KGHSH, LQKENI. The J segment lost 6 bases and the V segment lost 1 base, leaving 6 bases of the junction unmatched. The CDR3 sequence: CASSPLQGGPNSPLHF. The CDR3, as DNA: TGTGCCAGCTCACCACTCCAGGGGGGCCCTAATTCACCCCTCCACTTT.

The chain uses TRBV28 and TRBJ2-7; D could derive from TRBD1 or TRBD2 (5 bases each). The CDR3 is made up of 11 amino acids. Trimming shortened V by 7 bases and J by 10 bases, and 14 bases separated the two germline ends. Germline V lookup: CDR1 MDHEN, CDR2 SYDVKM. The CDR3 sequence: CASTQEGRQYF. The CDR3 DNA follows: TGTGCCAGCACCCAAGAGGGGAGACAGTACTTC.

This sequence joins TRBV18 and TRBJ2-7; no firm D call. Germline V gene sequence: CDR1 KGHSH, CDR2 LQKENI. The V end was cut by 2 bases, the J end by 4 bases, with 3 bases between. The CDR3 is made up of 11 amino acids. The CDR3 nucleotides are TGTGCCAGCTCACCAGGATACGAGCAGTACTTC. This translates into CASSPGYEQYF.

The chain combines TRBV28 with TRBJ1-1, with D perhaps TRBD1 (6 bases). V lost 4 bases and J lost 4, with 19 bases in between. Germline assignment: CDR1 MDHEN and CDR2 SYDVKM. The CDR3 is made up of 16 amino acids. CDR3 loop: CASSSPGQKGGTEAFF. The CDR3 DNA reads TGTGCCAGCAGTTCCCCCGGACAGAAAGGGGGCACTGAAGCTTTCTTT.

The sample holds one count of this clone. This rearrangement joins TRBV3-1 (or the pseudogene TRBV3-2) to TRBJ2-1, with D unresolved. The CDR3 length is 13 residues. The germline CDR1 and CDR2 sequences are LGHDT and YNNKEL (reference sequence). The V end lost 4 bases, the J end lost 6 bases, and 10 bases lay between the germline ends. The CDR3 DNA reads TGTGCCAGCAGCCCCCCCTGGGGCAATGAGCAGTTCTTC. This translates into CASSPPWGNEQFF.

This chain joins TRBV19 and TRBJ2-7; D could derive from TRBD1 or TRBD2 (5 bases each). V lost 6 bases, J lost 6 bases, and 9 bases lay in between. Germline assignment: CDR1 LNHDA and CDR2 SQIVND (reference sequence). This CDR3 contains 11 residues. The CDR3 reads CASSPGTEQYF. In DNA form, the CDR3 reads TGTGCCAGTAGCCCCGGGACCGAGCAGTACTTC.